This TCR beta chain was identified in a study of blood T cells in healthy people across ages. Losses at the gene ends were 5 bases for V and 3 bases for J; bases not matched to a gene: 6. This CDR3 spans 15 amino acids. Germline loops: CDR1 SEHNR, CDR2 FQNEAQ (reference sequence). Using a J-beta primer mix together with a sample-barcoded 5' primer, a second PCR was run for roughly 6 to 12 cycles. TCRdb used MiXCR to reprocess the 5' RACE reads, holding one entry per CDR3 protein. This table has more than 500,000 distinct CDR3 sequences, 25% to 30% appearing once. This chain connects TRBV7-9 to TRBJ2-3; TRBD2 matches at 9 bases. This TCR derives from a woman in her 70s in good health. The sequencing input was blood. The CDR3 DNA reads TGTGCCAGCAGCCGCCGGAGCGGGGGGACAGATACGCAGTATTTT. It codes for CASSRRSGGTDTQYF.